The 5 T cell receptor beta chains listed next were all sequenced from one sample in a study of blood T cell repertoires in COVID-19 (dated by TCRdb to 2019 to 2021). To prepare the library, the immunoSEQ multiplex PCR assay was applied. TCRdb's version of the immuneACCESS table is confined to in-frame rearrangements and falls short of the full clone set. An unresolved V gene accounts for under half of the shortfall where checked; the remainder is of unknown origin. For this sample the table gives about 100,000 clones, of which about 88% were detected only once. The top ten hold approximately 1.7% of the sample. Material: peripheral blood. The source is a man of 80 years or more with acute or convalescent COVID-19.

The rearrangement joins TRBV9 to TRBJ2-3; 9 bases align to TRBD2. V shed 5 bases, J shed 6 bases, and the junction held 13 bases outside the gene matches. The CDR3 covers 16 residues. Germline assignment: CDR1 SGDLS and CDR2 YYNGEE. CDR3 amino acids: CASSAGTSLGVDTQYF. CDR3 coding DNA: TGTGCCAGCAGTGCCGGGACTAGCCTCGGGGTCGATACGCAGTATTTT. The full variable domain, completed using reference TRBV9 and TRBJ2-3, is DSGVTQTPKHLITATGQRVTLRCSPRSGDLSVYWYQQSLDQGLQFLIQYYNGEERAKGNILERFSAQQFPDLHSELNLSSLELGDSALYFCASSAGTSLGVDTQYFGPGTRLTVL.

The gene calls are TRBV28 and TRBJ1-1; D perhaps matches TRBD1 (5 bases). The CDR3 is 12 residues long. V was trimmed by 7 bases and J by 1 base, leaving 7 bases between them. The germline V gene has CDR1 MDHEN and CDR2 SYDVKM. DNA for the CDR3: TGTGCCAGCACCGACAGGAACACTGAAGCTTTCTTT. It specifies CASTDRNTEAFF.

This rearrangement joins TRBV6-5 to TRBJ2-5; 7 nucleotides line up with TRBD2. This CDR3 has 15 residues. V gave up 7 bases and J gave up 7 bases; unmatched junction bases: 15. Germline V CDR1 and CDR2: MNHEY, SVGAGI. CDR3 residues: CASIQSWGGEGTQYF. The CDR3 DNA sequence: TGTGCCAGCATCCAATCTTGGGGGGGAGAAGGGACCCAGTACTTC.

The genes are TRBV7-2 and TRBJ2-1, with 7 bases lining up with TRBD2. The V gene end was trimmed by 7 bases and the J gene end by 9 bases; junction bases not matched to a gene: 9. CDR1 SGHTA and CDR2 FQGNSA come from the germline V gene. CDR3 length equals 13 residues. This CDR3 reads CASNPWEGREQFF. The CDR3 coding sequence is TGTGCCAGCAACCCGTGGGAGGGCCGTGAGCAGTTCTTC.

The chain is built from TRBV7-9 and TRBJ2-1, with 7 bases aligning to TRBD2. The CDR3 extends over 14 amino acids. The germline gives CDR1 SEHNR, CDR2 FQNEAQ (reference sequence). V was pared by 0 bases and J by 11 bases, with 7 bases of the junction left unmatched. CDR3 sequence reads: CASSLAAERGKQFF. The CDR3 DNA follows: TGTGCCAGCAGCTTAGCAGCTGAGCGGGGCAAGCAGTTCTTC.